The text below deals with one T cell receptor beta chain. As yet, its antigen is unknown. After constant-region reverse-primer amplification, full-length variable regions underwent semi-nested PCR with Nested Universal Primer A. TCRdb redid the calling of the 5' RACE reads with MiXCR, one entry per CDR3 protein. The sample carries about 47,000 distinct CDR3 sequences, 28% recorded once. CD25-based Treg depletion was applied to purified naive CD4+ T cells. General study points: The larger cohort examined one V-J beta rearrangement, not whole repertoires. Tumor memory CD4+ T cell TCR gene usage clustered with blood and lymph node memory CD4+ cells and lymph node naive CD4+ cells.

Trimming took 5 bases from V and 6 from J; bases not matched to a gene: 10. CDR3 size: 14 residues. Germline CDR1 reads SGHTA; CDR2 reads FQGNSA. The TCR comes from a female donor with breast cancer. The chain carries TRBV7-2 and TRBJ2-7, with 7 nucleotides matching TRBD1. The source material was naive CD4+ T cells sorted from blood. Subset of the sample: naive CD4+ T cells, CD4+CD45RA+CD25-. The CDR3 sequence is CASSEMRGPGEQYF. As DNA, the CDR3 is TGTGCCAGCAGCGAGATGAGGGGGCCCGGCGAGCAGTACTTC.